This TCR beta chain was recovered during a study of blood T cell repertoires in COVID-19. Whole-study context: COVID-19 samples from acute and convalescent phases originated in the United States, Italy and Spain.

V lost 4 bases and J lost 5; bases outside the gene matches: 12. CDR3 length: 18 amino acids. Germline V gene lookup returns CDR1 SGHRS and CDR2 YFSETQ. The assay was immunoSEQ multiplex PCR, and TCRdb's table has in-frame clones only and misses some. Seen here are approximately 70,000 clones, around 90% observed once, and the top ten hold about 7%. V usage is TRBV5-1 and J usage is TRBJ2-5; 15 nucleotides agree with TRBD2. The TCR comes from a man in his forties with COVID-19, enrolled during active disease. The source material was peripheral blood. The CDR3 nucleotides read TGCGCCAGCAGCCCAGGACTAGCGGGGGGGCTTTTCCAGGAGACCCAGTACTTC. It specifies CASSPGLAGGLFQETQYF. The whole variable domain, remainder taken from reference TRBV5-1 and TRBJ2-5, is KAGVTQTPRYLIKTRGQQVTLSCSPISGHRSVSWYQQTPGQGLQFLFEYFSETQRNKGNFPGRFSGRQFSNSRSEMNVSTLELGDSALYLCASSPGLAGGLFQETQYFGPGTRLLVL.